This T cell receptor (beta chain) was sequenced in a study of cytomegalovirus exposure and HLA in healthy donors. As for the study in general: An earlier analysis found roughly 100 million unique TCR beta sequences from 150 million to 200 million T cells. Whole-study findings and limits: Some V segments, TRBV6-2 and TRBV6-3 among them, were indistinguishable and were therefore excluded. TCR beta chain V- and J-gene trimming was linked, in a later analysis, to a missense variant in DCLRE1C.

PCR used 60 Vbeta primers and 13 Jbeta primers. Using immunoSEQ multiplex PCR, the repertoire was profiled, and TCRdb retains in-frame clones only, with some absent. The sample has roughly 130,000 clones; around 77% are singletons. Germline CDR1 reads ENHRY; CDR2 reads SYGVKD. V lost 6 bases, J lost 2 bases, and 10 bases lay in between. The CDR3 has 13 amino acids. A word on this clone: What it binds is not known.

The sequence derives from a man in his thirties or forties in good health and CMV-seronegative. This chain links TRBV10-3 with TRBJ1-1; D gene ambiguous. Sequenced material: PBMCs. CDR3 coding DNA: TGTGCCATCAGCACCCCGGGAAACACTGAAGCTTTCTTT. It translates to CAISTPGNTEAFF.